These T cell receptor beta chains were read from a single sample in a study of blood T cell repertoires in COVID-19. This table comes from immunoSEQ multiplex PCR, and its TCRdb copy is limited to in-frame clones, with some not included. The table includes about 74,000 clones, around 83% detected once. The material sequenced was peripheral blood. The receptors stem from a man of 80 years or more with acute or convalescent COVID-19. Both conserved end residues are part of each CDR3. The order of the fields is clone size, J gene, D gene, V gene, CDR3 protein, CDR3 DNA. D genes are given only for firm matches. The size entry is marked missing in some rows and otherwise reads once, few, many or a size class.

>NA|TRBJ1-1|NA|TRBV24-1
CATSGGSMNTEAFF
TGTGCCACCAGTGGCGGCAGCATGAACACTGAAGCTTTCTTT
>NA|TRBJ2-4|TRBD1|TRBV3-1/TRBV3-2
CASSRGTGRAKNIQYF
TGTGCCAGCAGCCGAGGGACAGGCCGAGCCAAAAACATTCAGTACTTC
>NA|TRBJ2-1|NA|TRBV7-2
CASSLMSGRNEQFF
TGTGCCAGCAGCCTCATGTCAGGGCGAAATGAGCAGTTCTTC
>NA|TRBJ1-1|TRBD1|TRBV2
CASSSGQGLGLNTEAFF
TGTGCCAGCAGTTCCGGACAGGGCCTAGGGTTGAACACTGAAGCTTTCTTT
>NA|TRBJ2-1|NA|TRBV7-2
CASSLARSNEQFF
TGTGCCAGCAGCTTAGCGAGAAGCAATGAGCAGTTCTTC
>few|TRBJ1-3|NA|TRBV3-1/TRBV3-2
CASSRRPDSHSGNTIYF
TGTGCCAGCAGCCGTCGCCCCGACAGCCACTCTGGAAACACCATATATTTT
>NA|TRBJ2-7|TRBD1|TRBV6-2/TRBV6-3
CASSYVMDRSSYEQYF
TGTGCCAGCAGTTACGTGATGGACAGGAGCTCCTACGAGCAGTACTTC
>NA|TRBJ1-2|NA|TRBV4-1
CASSQDWQATDNYGYTF
TGCGCCAGCAGCCAAGATTGGCAAGCGACAGATAACTATGGCTACACCTTC
>few|TRBJ2-7|TRBD1|TRBV28
CASRGAIGQGSYEQYF
TGTGCCAGCAGGGGCGCAATAGGACAGGGATCCTACGAGCAGTACTTC
>once|TRBJ2-1|TRBD2|TRBV4-1
CATSSSLAGSYNEQFF
TGCGCCACTTCAAGCAGCCTAGCGGGGTCCTACAATGAGCAGTTCTTC
>NA|TRBJ2-2|TRBD2|TRBV28
CASSLYPGLAGGPGELFF
TGTGCCAGCAGTTTATACCCCGGACTAGCGGGAGGGCCCGGGGAGCTGTTTTTT
>NA|TRBJ2-5|TRBD2|TRBV9
CASSVAASGVGGKEEETQYF
TGTGCCAGCAGCGTAGCAGCTAGCGGGGTAGGTGGGAAAGAGGAAGAGACCCAGTACTTC
>NA|TRBJ1-5|NA|TRBV7-2
CASSLLWQGNQPQHF
TGTGCCAGCAGCTTATTGTGGCAGGGAAATCAGCCCCAGCATTTT
>NA|TRBJ2-7|TRBD1|TRBV3-1/TRBV3-2
CASSHPGQAYEQYF
TGTGCCAGCAGCCACCCGGGACAGGCCTACGAGCAGTACTTC
>few|TRBJ2-1|TRBD2|TRBV6-1
CASSGLAENIVSYNEQFF
TGTGCCAGCAGTGGACTAGCGGAGAATATCGTCTCCTACAATGAGCAGTTCTTC
>NA|TRBJ1-4|TRBD1|TRBV18
CASSLGTGAGKLFF
TGTGCCAGCTCACTCGGGACAGGGGCCGGAAAACTGTTTTTT
>NA|TRBJ1-6|NA|TRBV27
CASSLSDSPLHF
TGTGCCAGCAGTTTGTCTGATTCACCCCTCCACTTT
>NA|TRBJ1-1|TRBD1|TRBV19
CASSLDRDREAFF
TGTGCCAGTAGTCTGGACCGGGACAGAGAAGCTTTCTTT
>NA|TRBJ2-1|TRBD2|TRBV4-3
CASSPTSGSRNEQFF
TGCGCCAGCAGCCCAACTAGCGGGAGTAGGAATGAGCAGTTCTTC
>many|TRBJ2-1|TRBD1|TRBV7-8
CASSSGDRGKNEQFF
TGTGCCAGCAGCTCCGGGGACAGGGGTAAGAATGAGCAGTTCTTC
>NA|TRBJ1-2|NA|TRBV7-2
CASSLALISLKTIGYTF
TGTGCCAGCAGCTTAGCGTTGATCTCCCTTAAGACTATTGGCTACACCTTC
>NA|TRBJ1-2|NA|TRBV24-1
CATSDGHNYGYTF
TGTGCCACCAGTGATGGACACAACTATGGCTACACCTTC
>NA|TRBJ2-1|NA|TRBV27
CASSSYLSYNEQFF
TGTGCCAGCAGTAGCTACCTCTCCTACAATGAGCAGTTCTTC
>NA|TRBJ2-5|NA|TRBV5-4
CASSLKGEETQYF
TGTGCCAGCAGCTTAAAGGGGGAAGAGACCCAGTACTTC
>NA|TRBJ2-7|NA|TRBV27
CASSFKGVSYEQYF
TGTGCCAGCAGTTTTAAAGGGGTCTCCTACGAGCAGTACTTC
>NA|TRBJ1-1|NA|TRBV30
CAWSKGQGNTEAFF
TGTGCCTGGAGTAAGGGGCAGGGAAACACTGAAGCTTTCTTT
>NA|TRBJ2-1|TRBD2|TRBV5-4
CASSLGGGAPYNEQFF
TGTGCCAGCAGCTTGGGCGGGGGGGCCCCGTACAATGAGCAGTTCTTC
>NA|TRBJ1-1|NA|TRBV18
CASSRQSGRRVNTEAFF
TGTGCCAGCTCACGCCAGTCAGGGAGGCGGGTGAACACTGAAGCTTTCTTT
>NA|TRBJ2-7|NA|TRBV11-2
CASSSLGADTSQYF
TGTGCCAGCAGCTCCCTGGGGGCCGACACGTCGCAGTACTTC
>once|TRBJ1-4|TRBD1|TRBV5-4
CASSLAGQGTNEKLFF
TGTGCCAGCAGCTTGGCCGGACAGGGTACTAATGAAAAACTGTTTTTT
>NA|TRBJ2-1|TRBD1|TRBV9
CASSVEGGRRPNEQFF
TGTGCCAGCAGCGTAGAAGGGGGCCGAAGACCCAATGAGCAGTTCTTC
>NA|TRBJ1-1|NA|TRBV6-5
CASSPGRSAGTEAFF
TGTGCCAGCAGTCCCGGACGATCCGCGGGGACTGAAGCTTTCTTT
>few|TRBJ1-2|NA|TRBV5-4
CASSLWDIPYGYTF
TGTGCCAGCAGCCTATGGGACATCCCCTATGGCTACACCTTC
>NA|TRBJ1-5|NA|TRBV10-2
CASSESENQPQHF
TGCGCCAGCAGTGAGTCCGAGAATCAGCCCCAGCATTTT
>NA|TRBJ1-2|TRBD1|TRBV19
CASSIPGQGSYGYTF
TGTGCCAGTAGTATTCCGGGACAGGGAAGCTATGGCTACACCTTC
>NA|TRBJ2-7|TRBD1|TRBV11-2
CASSWDREQYF
TGTGCCAGCAGCTGGGACAGAGAGCAGTACTTC
>NA|TRBJ1-1|NA|TRBV19
CASSTLRNTEAFF
TGTGCCAGTAGTACGTTGAGGAACACTGAAGCTTTCTTT
>NA|TRBJ1-3|NA|TRBV6-6
CASSRLASGNTIYF
TGTGCCAGCAGTCGACTGGCCTCTGGAAACACCATATATTTT
>NA|TRBJ2-5|TRBD2|TRBV28
CASTTGGQETQYF
TGTGCCAGCACTACGGGAGGGCAAGAGACCCAGTACTTC
>NA|TRBJ1-2|NA|TRBV10-3
CAISEKTAASGYTF
TGTGCCATCAGTGAGAAGACAGCCGCCTCGGGCTACACCTTC
>NA|TRBJ1-2|NA|TRBV7-9
CASSSAKLSGHNYGYTF
TGTGCCAGCAGCTCCGCGAAATTATCGGGACACAACTATGGCTACACCTTC